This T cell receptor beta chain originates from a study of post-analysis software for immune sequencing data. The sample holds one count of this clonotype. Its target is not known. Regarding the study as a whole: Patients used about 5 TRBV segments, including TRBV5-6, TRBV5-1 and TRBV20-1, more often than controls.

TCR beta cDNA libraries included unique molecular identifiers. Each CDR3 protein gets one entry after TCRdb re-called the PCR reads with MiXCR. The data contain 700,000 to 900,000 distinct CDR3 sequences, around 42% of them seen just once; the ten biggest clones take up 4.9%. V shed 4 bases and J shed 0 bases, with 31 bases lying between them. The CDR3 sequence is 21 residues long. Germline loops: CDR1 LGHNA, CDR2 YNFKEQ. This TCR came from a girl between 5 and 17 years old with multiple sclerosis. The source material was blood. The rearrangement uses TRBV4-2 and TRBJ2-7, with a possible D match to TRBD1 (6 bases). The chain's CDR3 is CASSRRDLGGPAGVTSYEQYF. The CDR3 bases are TGTGCCAGCAGCCGCCGAGATTTAGGGGGACCAGCAGGTGTTACCTCCTACGAGCAGTACTTC.